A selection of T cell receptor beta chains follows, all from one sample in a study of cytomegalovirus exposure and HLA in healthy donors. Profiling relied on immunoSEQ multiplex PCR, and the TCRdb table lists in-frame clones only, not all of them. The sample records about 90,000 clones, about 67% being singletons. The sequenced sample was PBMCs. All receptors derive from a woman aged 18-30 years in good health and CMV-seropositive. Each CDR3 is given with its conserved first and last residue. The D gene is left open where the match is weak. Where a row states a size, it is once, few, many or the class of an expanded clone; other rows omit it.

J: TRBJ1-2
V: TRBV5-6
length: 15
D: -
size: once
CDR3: CASSLGTVRDHGYTF
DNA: TGTGCCAGCAGCTTAGGCACGGTCAGGGATCACGGCTACACCTTC

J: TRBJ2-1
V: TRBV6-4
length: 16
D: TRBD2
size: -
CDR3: CASSVEGLAGGNEQFF
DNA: TGTGCCAGCAGTGTGGAAGGGCTAGCGGGAGGAAATGAGCAGTTCTTC

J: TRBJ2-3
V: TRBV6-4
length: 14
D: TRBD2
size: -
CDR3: CASSRLAGTDTQYF
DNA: TGTGCCAGCAGCCGACTAGCGGGCACAGATACGCAGTATTTT

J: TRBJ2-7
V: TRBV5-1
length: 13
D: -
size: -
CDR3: CASSLQGSHEQYF
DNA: TGCGCCAGCAGCCTACAGGGTTCCCACGAGCAGTACTTC

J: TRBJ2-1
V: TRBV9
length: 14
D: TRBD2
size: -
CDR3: CASSRDSGTNEQFF
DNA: TGTGCCAGCAGTCGGGATAGCGGGACCAATGAGCAGTTCTTC

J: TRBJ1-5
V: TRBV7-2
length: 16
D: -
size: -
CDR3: CASSWGRGGGNQPQHF
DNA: TGTGCCAGCAGCTGGGGACGGGGAGGGGGCAATCAGCCCCAGCATTTT

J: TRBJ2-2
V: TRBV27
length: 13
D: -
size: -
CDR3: CASRTTGPGELFF
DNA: TGTGCCAGCAGGACAACAGGGCCCGGGGAGCTGTTTTTT

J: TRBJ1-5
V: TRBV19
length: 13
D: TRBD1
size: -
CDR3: CASMGQGVQPQHF
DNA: TGTGCCAGTATGGGACAGGGAGTGCAGCCCCAGCATTTT

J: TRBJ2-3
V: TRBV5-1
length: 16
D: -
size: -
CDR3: CASSLRGQHGTDTQYF
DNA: TGCGCCAGCAGCTTAAGGGGCCAACACGGGACAGATACGCAGTATTTT

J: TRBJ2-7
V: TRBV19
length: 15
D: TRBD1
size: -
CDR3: CASSERDSGAYEQYF
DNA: TGTGCCAGTAGCGAACGGGACAGTGGGGCCTACGAGCAGTACTTC

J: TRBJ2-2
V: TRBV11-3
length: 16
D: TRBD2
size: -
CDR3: CASSLDILAGTGELFF
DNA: TGTGCCAGCAGCTTAGATATACTAGCGGGAACCGGGGAGCTGTTTTTT

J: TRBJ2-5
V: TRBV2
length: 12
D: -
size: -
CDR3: CAGMNRVETQYF
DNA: TGTGCCGGGATGAACAGGGTGGAGACCCAGTACTTC

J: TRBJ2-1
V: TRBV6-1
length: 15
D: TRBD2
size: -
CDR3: CASSEGLAGYNEQFF
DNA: TGTGCCAGCAGTGAGGGACTAGCGGGGTACAATGAGCAGTTCTTC

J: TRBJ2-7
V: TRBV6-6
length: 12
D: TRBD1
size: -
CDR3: CASSRTGDEQYF
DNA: TGTGCCAGCAGCCGGACAGGGGACGAGCAGTACTTC

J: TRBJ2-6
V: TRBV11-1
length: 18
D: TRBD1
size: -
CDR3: CASSLLGTGVTGANVLTF
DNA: TGTGCCAGCAGCTTGCTAGGGACAGGGGTAACTGGGGCCAACGTCCTGACTTTC

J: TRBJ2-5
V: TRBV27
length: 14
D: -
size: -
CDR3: CASSLSGAWETQYF
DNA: TGTGCCAGCAGTTTATCAGGGGCTTGGGAGACCCAGTACTTC

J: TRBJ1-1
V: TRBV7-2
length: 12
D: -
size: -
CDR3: CASSSKTGKAFF
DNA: TGTGCCAGCAGCTCAAAAACGGGGAAAGCTTTCTTT

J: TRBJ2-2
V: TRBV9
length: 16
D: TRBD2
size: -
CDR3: CASSAKAGGWTGELFF
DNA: TGTGCCAGCAGCGCTAAAGCGGGAGGGTGGACCGGGGAGCTGTTTTTT

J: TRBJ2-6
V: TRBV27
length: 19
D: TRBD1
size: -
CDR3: CASSLDRDRVLSGANVLTF
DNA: TGTGCCAGCAGTCTCGACCGAGACAGGGTACTCTCTGGGGCCAACGTCCTGACTTTC

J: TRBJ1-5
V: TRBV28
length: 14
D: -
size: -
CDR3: CASSLQGPGQPQHF
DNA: TGTGCCAGCAGTTTACAGGGCCCAGGTCAGCCCCAGCATTTT

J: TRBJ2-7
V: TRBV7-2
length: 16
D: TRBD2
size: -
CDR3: CASSSQGAGGPYEQYF
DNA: TGTGCCAGCAGCTCGCAGGGAGCGGGAGGGCCCTACGAGCAGTACTTC

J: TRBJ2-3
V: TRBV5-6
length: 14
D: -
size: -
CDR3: CAASGRGSTDTQYF
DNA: TGTGCCGCATCCGGGCGGGGAAGCACAGATACGCAGTATTTT

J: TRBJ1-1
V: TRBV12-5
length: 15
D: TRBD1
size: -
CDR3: CASGLNRGSYTEAFF
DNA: TGTGCTAGTGGTTTGAACAGGGGGAGTTACACTGAAGCTTTCTTT

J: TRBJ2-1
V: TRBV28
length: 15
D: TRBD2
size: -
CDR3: CASRLPLAGYNEQFF
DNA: TGTGCCAGCAGATTACCACTAGCGGGCTACAATGAGCAGTTCTTC

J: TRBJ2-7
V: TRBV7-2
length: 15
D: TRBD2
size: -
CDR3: CASSLGGTSAYEQYF
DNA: TGTGCCAGCAGCTTAGGAGGGACTAGTGCCTACGAGCAGTACTTC

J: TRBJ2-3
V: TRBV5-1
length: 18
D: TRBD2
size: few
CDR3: CASSSPKLPGLASDTQYF
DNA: TGCGCCAGCAGCTCACCAAAACTGCCGGGACTAGCTTCAGATACGCAGTATTTT

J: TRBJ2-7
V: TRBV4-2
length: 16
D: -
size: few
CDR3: CASSPGTRDGVYEQYF
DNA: TGTGCCAGCAGCCCTGGCACGCGGGACGGAGTTTACGAGCAGTACTTC